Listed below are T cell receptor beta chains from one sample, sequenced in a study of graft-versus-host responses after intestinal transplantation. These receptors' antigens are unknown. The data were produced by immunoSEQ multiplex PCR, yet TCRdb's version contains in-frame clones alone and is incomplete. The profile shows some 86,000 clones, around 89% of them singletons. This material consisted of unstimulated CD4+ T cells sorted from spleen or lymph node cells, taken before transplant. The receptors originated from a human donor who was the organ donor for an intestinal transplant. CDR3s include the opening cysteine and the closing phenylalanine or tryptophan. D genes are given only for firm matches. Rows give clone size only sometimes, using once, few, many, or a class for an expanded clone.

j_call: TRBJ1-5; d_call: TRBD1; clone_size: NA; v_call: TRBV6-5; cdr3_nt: TGTGCCAGCAGCCAAACAGGGGGTCAGCCCCAGCATTTT; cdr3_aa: CASSQTGGQPQHF
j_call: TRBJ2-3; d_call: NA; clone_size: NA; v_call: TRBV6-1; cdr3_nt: TGTGCCACCATAAAGGACTTGTCGATCGCAGATACGCAGTATTTT; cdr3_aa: CATIKDLSIADTQYF
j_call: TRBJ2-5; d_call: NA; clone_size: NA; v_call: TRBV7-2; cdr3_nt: TGTGCCAGCAGCTTAGGCAGAGAGACCCAGTACTTC; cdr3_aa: CASSLGRETQYF
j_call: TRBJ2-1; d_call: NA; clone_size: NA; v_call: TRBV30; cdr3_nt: TGTGCCTGGACTAGCAATGAGCAGTTCTTC; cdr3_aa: CAWTSNEQFF
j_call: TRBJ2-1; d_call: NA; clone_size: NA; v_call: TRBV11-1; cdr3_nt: TGTGCCAGCAGCGAGGGGGACTACAATGAGCAGTTCTTC; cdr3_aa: CASSEGDYNEQFF
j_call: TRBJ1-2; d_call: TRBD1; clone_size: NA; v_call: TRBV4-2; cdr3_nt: TGTGCCAGCAGCCCCCTGGGACAGGGGGGATATGGCTACACCTTC; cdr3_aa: CASSPLGQGGYGYTF
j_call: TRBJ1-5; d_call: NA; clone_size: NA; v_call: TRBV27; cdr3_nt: TGTGCCAGCAGTAGGACAGCACAGCAGCCCCAGCATTTT; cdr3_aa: CASSRTAQQPQHF
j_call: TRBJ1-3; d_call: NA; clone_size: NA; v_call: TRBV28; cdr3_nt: TGTGCCAGCAGTTTAATAGCTTTCTCTGGAAACACCATATATTTT; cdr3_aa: CASSLIAFSGNTIYF
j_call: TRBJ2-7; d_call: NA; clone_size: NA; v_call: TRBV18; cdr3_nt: TGTGCCAGCTCACCCTCCAGGGGCGCCTACGAGCAGTACTTC; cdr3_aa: CASSPSRGAYEQYF
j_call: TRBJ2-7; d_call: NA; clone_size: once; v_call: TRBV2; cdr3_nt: TGTGCCAGCAGTGAAGGTTGGAGGGGGGGGACCTACGAGCAGTACTTC; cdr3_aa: CASSEGWRGGTYEQYF
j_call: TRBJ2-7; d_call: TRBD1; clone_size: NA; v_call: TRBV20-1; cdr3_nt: TGCAGTCCGACAGGGGCCTACGAGCAGTACTTC; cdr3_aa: CSPTGAYEQYF
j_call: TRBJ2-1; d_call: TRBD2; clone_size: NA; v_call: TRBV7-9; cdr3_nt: TGTGCCAGCAGCTTAGCGTCTAGCGGGAGGCCCAAGGGTGTCCATGAGCAGTTCTTC; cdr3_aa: CASSLASSGRPKGVHEQFF
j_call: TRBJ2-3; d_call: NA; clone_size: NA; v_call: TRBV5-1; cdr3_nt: TGCGCCAGCAGCTTGGCCTGGTCAGGGAGGTCAGATACGCAGTATTTT; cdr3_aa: CASSLAWSGRSDTQYF
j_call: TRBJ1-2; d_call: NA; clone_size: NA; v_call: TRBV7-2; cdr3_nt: TGTGCCAGCAGCCCCGTCGGGTTTGGCTATGGCTACACCTTC; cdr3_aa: CASSPVGFGYGYTF
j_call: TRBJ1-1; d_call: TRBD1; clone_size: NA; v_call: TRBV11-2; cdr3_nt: TGTGCCAGCAGCTGGGACAGGGCGAACACTGAAGCTTTCTTT; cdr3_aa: CASSWDRANTEAFF
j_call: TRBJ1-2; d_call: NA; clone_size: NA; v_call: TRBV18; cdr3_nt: TGTGCCAGCTCACCATCAGGGGAGTCTGGCTACACCTTC; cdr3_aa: CASSPSGESGYTF
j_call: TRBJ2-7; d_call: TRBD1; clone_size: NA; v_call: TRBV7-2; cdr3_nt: TGTGCCAGCAGCACGGACAGGGGCTACGAGCAGTACTTC; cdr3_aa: CASSTDRGYEQYF
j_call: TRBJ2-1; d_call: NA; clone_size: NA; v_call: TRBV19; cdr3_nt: TGTGCCAGTAGTCCCAGGGGCCCTGGTATGACACACTACAATGAGCAGTTCTTC; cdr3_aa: CASSPRGPGMTHYNEQFF
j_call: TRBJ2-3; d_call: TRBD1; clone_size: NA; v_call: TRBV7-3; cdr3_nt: TGTGCCAGCAGGTGGGGACAGATCTTCACAGATACGCAGTATTTT; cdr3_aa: CASRWGQIFTDTQYF
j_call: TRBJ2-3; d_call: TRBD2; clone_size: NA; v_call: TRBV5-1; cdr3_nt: TGCGCCAGCAGGGGAGGGGCCGGGATGAAAGATACGCAGTATTTT; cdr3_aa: CASRGGAGMKDTQYF
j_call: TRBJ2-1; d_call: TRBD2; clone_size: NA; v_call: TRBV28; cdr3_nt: TGTGCCAGCAGAGGCTGGGCGGGAGGGAGCTCCTACAATGAGCAGTTCTTC; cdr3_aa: CASRGWAGGSSYNEQFF
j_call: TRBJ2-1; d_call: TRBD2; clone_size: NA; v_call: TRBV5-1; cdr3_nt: TGCGCCAGCAGCTTGAATCCGGGACTAGCGGGGGGGCGGAATGAGCAGTTCTTC; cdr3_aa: CASSLNPGLAGGRNEQFF
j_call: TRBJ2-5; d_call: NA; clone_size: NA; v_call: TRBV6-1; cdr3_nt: TGTGCCAGCAGTGAAGACAGAATGCGAGAGACCCAGTACTTC; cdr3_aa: CASSEDRMRETQYF
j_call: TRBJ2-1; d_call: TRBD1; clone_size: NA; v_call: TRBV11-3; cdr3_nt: TGTGCCAGCAGCTCTCGGACAGGCCAGGGCGAGCAGTTCTTC; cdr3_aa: CASSSRTGQGEQFF
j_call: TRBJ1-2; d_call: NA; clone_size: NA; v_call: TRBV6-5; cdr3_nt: TGTGCCAGCAACCCCGAGCCCCGGTCCTATGGCTACACCTTC; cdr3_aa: CASNPEPRSYGYTF
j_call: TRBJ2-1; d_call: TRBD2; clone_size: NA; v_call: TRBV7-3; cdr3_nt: TGTGCCAGCAGCTTAGGAGGTAGCGGGGGGTACAATGAGCAGTTCTTC; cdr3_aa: CASSLGGSGGYNEQFF
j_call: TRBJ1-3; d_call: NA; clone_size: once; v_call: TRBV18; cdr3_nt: TGTGCCAGCTCACCGCTAAGTCTCTCTGGAAACACCATATATTTT; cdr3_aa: CASSPLSLSGNTIYF
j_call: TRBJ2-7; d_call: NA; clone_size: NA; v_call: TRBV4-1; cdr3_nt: TGCGCCAGCAGCCCCGGAGGGACCGGGATCTACGAGCAGTACTTC; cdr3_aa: CASSPGGTGIYEQYF
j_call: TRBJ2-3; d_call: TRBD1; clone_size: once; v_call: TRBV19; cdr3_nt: TGTGCCAGTACTGACAGGGGGCGGACTGATACGCAGTATTTT; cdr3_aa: CASTDRGRTDTQYF
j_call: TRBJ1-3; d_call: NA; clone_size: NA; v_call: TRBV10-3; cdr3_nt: TGTGCCATCAGGCCCGCGAGCTCTGGAAACACCATATATTTT; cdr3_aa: CAIRPASSGNTIYF
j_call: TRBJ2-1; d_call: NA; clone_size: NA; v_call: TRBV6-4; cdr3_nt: TGTGCCCCCAGCAGGGACTCCTACAATGAGCAGTTCTTC; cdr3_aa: CAPSRDSYNEQFF
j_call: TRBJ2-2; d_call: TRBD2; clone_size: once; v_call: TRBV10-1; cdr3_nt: TGCGCCAGCCCCCCTAGCGGGTTCCCCGGGGAGCTGTTTTTT; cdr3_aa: CASPPSGFPGELFF
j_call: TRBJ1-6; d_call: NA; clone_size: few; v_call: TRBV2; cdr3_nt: TGTGCCGGCCGGACTGACGGGAATTCACCCCTCCACTTT; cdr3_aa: CAGRTDGNSPLHF
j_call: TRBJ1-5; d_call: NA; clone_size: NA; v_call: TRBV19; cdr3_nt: TGTGCCAGTAGTATAGGTCTGGACATAATCAATCAGCCCCAGCATTTT; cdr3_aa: CASSIGLDIINQPQHF
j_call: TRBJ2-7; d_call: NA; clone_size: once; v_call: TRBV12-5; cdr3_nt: TGTGCTAGTGGTTTGGTACTGTCCCAGGGGATCCACGAGCAGTACTTC; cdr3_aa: CASGLVLSQGIHEQYF
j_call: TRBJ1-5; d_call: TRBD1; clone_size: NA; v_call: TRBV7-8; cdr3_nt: TGTGCCAGCAGCCAACAGGGGAGTAGCAATCAGCCCCAGCATTTT; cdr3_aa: CASSQQGSSNQPQHF
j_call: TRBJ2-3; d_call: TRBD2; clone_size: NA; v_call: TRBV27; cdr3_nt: TGTGCCAGCACCCAGATCGGGGGGGTTAGCACAGATACGCAGTATTTT; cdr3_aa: CASTQIGGVSTDTQYF
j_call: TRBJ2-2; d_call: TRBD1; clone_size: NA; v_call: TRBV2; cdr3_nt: TGTGCCAGCAGTGAAGGACAGGGGGCGCCCGGGGAGCTGTTTTTT; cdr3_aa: CASSEGQGAPGELFF
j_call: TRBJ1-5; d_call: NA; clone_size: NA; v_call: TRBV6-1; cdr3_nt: TGTGCCAGCAGGACAGAAACTTATAGCAATCAGCCCCAGCATTTT; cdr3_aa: CASRTETYSNQPQHF
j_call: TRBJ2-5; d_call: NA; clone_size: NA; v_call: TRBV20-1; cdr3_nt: TGCAGTGCCGCCTCGGGGACCCAGTACTTC; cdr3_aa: CSAASGTQYF
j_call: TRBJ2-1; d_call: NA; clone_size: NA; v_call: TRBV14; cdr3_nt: TGTGCCAGCAGCCAAGTTATGAGCTCCTACAATGAGCAGTTCTTC; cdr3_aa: CASSQVMSSYNEQFF
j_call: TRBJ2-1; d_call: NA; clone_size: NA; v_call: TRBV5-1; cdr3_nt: TGCGCCAGCAGCTTGCGCCAAGGGGCGAGGTACAATGAGCAGTTCTTC; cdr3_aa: CASSLRQGARYNEQFF
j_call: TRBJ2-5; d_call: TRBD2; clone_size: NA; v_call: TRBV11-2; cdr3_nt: TGTGCCAGCAGCTTAACAAGAGCGGGGAAGGGGGAGACCCAGTACTTC; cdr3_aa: CASSLTRAGKGETQYF
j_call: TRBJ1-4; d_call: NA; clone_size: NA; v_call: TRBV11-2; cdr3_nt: TGTGCCAGCAGCTTAGATGCGGGAGAAAAACTGTTTTTT; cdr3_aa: CASSLDAGEKLFF
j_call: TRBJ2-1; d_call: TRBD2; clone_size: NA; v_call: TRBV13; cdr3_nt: TGTGCCAGCAGCTGGAGACTAGCGCAATACAATGAGCAGTTCTTC; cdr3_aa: CASSWRLAQYNEQFF